Listed here are 9 T cell receptor beta chains from one sample, sequenced in a study of T cells in Graves' hyperthyroidism and ophthalmopathy. There were TCR beta CDR3 regions amplified from RNA transcripts. A set of HTBI primers served as the primers for a first-round RT-PCR of the TCR CDR3. TCRdb re-called the multiplex PCR reads through MiXCR, storing one row per CDR3 protein. The table has fewer than 350,000 distinct CDR3 sequences, 13% to 15% seen once. Sequencing was done on a sample of blood. The source is a woman between 50 and 59 years old with Graves' hyperthyroidism that later progressed to Graves' ophthalmopathy.

This chain uses TRBV27 with TRBJ2-7; 11 nucleotides line up with TRBD2. Germline CDR1 reads MNHEY; CDR2 reads SMNVEV (reference sequence). The length of the CDR3 is 13 residues. V shed 2 bases and J 9 bases; nucleotides not matched to a gene: 3. CDR3 nucleotides: TGTGCCAGCAGTTTAACTAGCGGGGGCAGGCAGTACTTC. Translated: CASSLTSGGRQYF.

This clonotype has at least ten counts. The rearrangement links TRBV12-3 or TRBV12-4 to TRBJ1-5; D uncertain. Between the trimmed V and J ends, which lost 4 bases and 3 bases, there was a span of 4 bases. The CDR3 runs to 12 residues. CDR3 region: CASSYDNQPQHF. In DNA form, the CDR3 reads TGTGCCAGCAGTTACGACAATCAGCCCCAGCATTTT.

This clonotype was picked up many times. The gene calls are TRBV27 and TRBJ1-2; tentative D call: TRBD1 (5 bases). Germline V gene lookup returns CDR1 MNHEY and CDR2 SMNVEV (reference sequence). The CDR3 has 14 residues. V dropped 2 bases and J dropped 7 bases, with 14 bases sitting between them. CDR3: CASSLRGFGFGYTF. CDR3 coding DNA: TGTGCCAGCAGTTTAAGGGGATTTGGTTTTGGCTACACCTTC.

In its sample, this clonotype was seen many times. The V call is TRBV5-1, the J call TRBJ2-5, with D perhaps TRBD1 (6 bases). The V gene's germline CDR1 is SGHRS and CDR2 YFSETQ. The V and J ends lost 4 bases and 2 bases respectively, with 15 bases between them. This CDR3 comprises 15 residues. CDR3 amino acids: CASSPLPGTQETQYF. The CDR3 bases are TGCGCCAGCAGCCCGCTGCCCGGGACACAAGAGACCCAGTACTTC.

This clonotype was observed many times. The gene calls are TRBV30 and TRBJ1-5, with a tentative D call TRBD1 (5 bases). With 0 bases removed from V and 3 bases from J, the gap between germline ends came to 12 bases. The CDR3 runs to 15 residues. The germline V gene encodes CDR1 GTSNPN and CDR2 SVGIG (reference sequence). The CDR3 loop is CAWSVLGGTNQPQHF. DNA for the CDR3: TGTGCCTGGAGTGTACTTGGGGGGACCAATCAGCCCCAGCATTTT.

This clonotype has at least ten counts. J is TRBJ2-1 and V is TRBV6-5; 7 positions agree with TRBD2. Germline V gives CDR1 MNHEY, CDR2 SVGAGI. This CDR3 spans 15 amino acids. Losses at the gene ends were 2 bases for V and 8 bases for J; bases not matched to a gene: 9. The CDR3 DNA sequence: TGTGCCAGCAGTTACCGGGTTCCCCTAGCGGATGAGCAGTTCTTC. This gives the protein CASSYRVPLADEQFF.

The chain has TRBV28 and TRBJ2-5; 8 bases fit TRBD2. CDR1 MDHEN and CDR2 SYDVKM come from the germline V gene. With V trimmed by 5 bases and J by 7 bases, 9 bases remained unmatched. This CDR3 is built from 14 residues. This CDR3 is CASSLGGGILTQYF. The CDR3, as DNA: TGTGCCAGCAGTCTCGGGGGGGGGATTTTGACCCAGTACTTC.

The table lists this clonotype with many counts. The chain combines TRBV2 with TRBJ2-1; unclear D gene. V lost 4 bases and J 6 bases, leaving 10 bases between the germline ends. Germline loops: CDR1 SNHLY, CDR2 FYNNEI. The CDR3 extends over 13 amino acids. CDR3 loop: CASSVWATNEQFF. Written as DNA, the CDR3 is TGTGCCAGCAGTGTGTGGGCCACCAATGAGCAGTTCTTC.

This clonotype occurred a few times. The rearrangement links TRBV20-1 to TRBJ1-1, with D possibly TRBD1 on 5 matching bases. V gave up 0 bases and J gave up 6 bases, with 17 bases separating them. Germline CDR1 reads DFQATT; CDR2 reads SNEGSKA (reference sequence). This CDR3 spans 15 amino acids. CDR3 sequence (DNA): TGCAGTGCTAGAGATCCTCGGGGGTTCGGCTCTGAAGCTTTCTTT. The encoded protein is CSARDPRGFGSEAFF.